A single sample gave rise to the 24 T cell receptor beta chains below, sequenced in a study of cytomegalovirus exposure and HLA in healthy donors. The study ran its PCR with 60 Vbeta and 13 Jbeta primers. Sequencing was performed with immunoSEQ multiplex PCR; in TCRdb, only in-frame clones are kept and a portion is missing. Of just over 150,000 clones listed, approximately 84% were seen once; the top ten hold approximately 6.8%. The sample taken for sequencing was PBMCs. All receptors derive from a male donor in good health and CMV-seropositive.

This chain uses TRBV7-6 with TRBJ1-1, with TRBD1 identical over 8 bases. The CDR3 consists of 15 residues. Looked up from germline, CDR1 is SGHVS and CDR2 is FNYEAQ. The V gene end was trimmed by 1 base and the J gene end by 4 bases; junction bases not matched to a gene: 5. CDR3 DNA: TGTGCCAGCAGCTTAGGAAGGACAGGGTCCACTGAAGCTTTCTTT. The encoded protein is CASSLGRTGSTEAFF.

V and J are TRBV4-2 and TRBJ2-4; 9 bases line up with TRBD2. The CDR3 length is 19 residues. Germline V CDR1 and CDR2: LGHNA, YNFKEQ. V dropped 3 bases and J dropped 5; count of bases not matched to a gene: 17. CDR3 region: CASSQEVWGGRARENIQYF. The DNA of the CDR3 is TGTGCCAGCAGCCAGGAGGTCTGGGGCGGGAGGGCCCGGGAAAACATTCAGTACTTC.

Comments on this clone: Relative to the germline gene, one junction end is altered; a read error may explain this. The CDR3 sequence: CASSLTRNNEQFF. CDR3 nucleotide sequence: TGTGCTAGCAGCTTAACTAGGAACAATGAGCAGTTCTTC. The gene calls are TRBV7-7 and TRBJ2-1; tentatively, D is TRBD2 (5 bases). The CDR3 covers 13 residues. CDR1 and CDR2 (germline): SSHAT, FNYEAQ (reference sequence).

The chain has TRBV29-1 and TRBJ1-3; D may be TRBD1 (6 bases). CDR3 length equals 14 residues. The germline CDR1 and CDR2 sequences are SQVTM and ANQGSEA. Trimming stripped 4 bases from V and 3 bases from J, with 13 bases between. This CDR3 is CSVVVGARGNTIYF. In DNA, the CDR3 is TGCAGCGTTGTTGTGGGGGCGCGTGGAAACACCATATATTTT.

The chain recombines TRBV21-1 with TRBJ2-7; TRBD1 is the table's D call and was not checked against the DNA. TRBV21-1 corresponds to a pseudogene. The CDR3 extends over 14 amino acids. The CDR3 reads CASSKSDRDYEQYF. DNA of the CDR3: TGTGCCAGCAGCAAATCGGACAGGGACTACGAGCAGTACTTC.

The V call is TRBV2, the J call TRBJ2-2; no definite D call. CDR3 length equals 14 residues. Trimming stripped 3 bases from V and 1 base from J, with 6 bases between. Germline CDR1 is SNHLY and CDR2 is FYNNEI. The CDR3 protein is CASSDEQNTGELFF. The CDR3 DNA reads TGTGCCAGCAGTGACGAACAGAACACCGGGGAGCTGTTTTTT. The complete variable domain, with remaining parts taken from reference TRBV2 and TRBJ2-2, reads EPEVTQTPSHQVTQMGQEVILRCVPISNHLYFYWYRQILGQKVEFLVSFYNNEISEKSEIFDDQFSVERPDGSNFTLKIRSTKLEDSAMYFCASSDEQNTGELFFGEGSRLTVL.

V gene TRBV18 combines with J gene TRBJ2-7; the match to TRBD1 covers 7 bases. V gave up 4 bases and J gave up 5 bases; unmatched junction bases: 8. This CDR3 comprises 14 residues. CDR1 and CDR2 from the germline V gene are KGHSH and LQKENI. The CDR3 DNA reads as TGTGCCAGCTCACTGACAGGGAGAGACGACGAGCAGTACTTC. Its protein product is CASSLTGRDDEQYF.

The CDR3 sequence: CAISESPRLAGGGVMETQYF. CDR3 in DNA: TGTGCCATCAGTGAGAGCCCCAGACTAGCGGGAGGTGGGGTAATGGAGACCCAGTACTTC. This sequence joins TRBV10-3 and TRBJ2-5, with TRBD2 matching 13 bases. The CDR3 is 20 residues long. The J segment lost 5 bases and the V segment lost 2 bases, leaving 17 bases of the junction unmatched. Germline CDR1 is ENHRY and CDR2 is SYGVKD.

This chain uses TRBV7-8 with TRBJ2-7, with 14 bases aligning to TRBD2. From germline, CDR1 is SGHVS and CDR2 FQNEAQ. The CDR3 is 19 amino acids. J gave up 3 bases and V 5 bases, and 15 bases lay outside the gene matches. The CDR3 sequence is CASSTLTGTSGRGFYEQYF. DNA for the CDR3: TGTGCCAGCAGCACCCTTACCGGGACTAGCGGGAGAGGTTTCTACGAGCAGTACTTC.

The chain links TRBV9 to TRBJ1-1; 7 positions match TRBD1. CDR1 is SGDLS, CDR2 YYNGEE, per germline. The CDR3 spans 15 residues. The trim removed 3 bases at V and 7 bases at J, leaving 12 bases unmatched. For the CDR3, the DNA is TGTGCCAGCAGCGAGGAAAGACAGGGCCCCTTTGAAGCTTTCTTT. This codes for CASSEERQGPFEAFF. Full variable domain (outside the CDR3, taken from reference TRBV9 and TRBJ1-1): DSGVTQTPKHLITATGQRVTLRCSPRSGDLSVYWYQQSLDQGLQFLIQYYNGEERAKGNILERFSAQQFPDLHSELNLSSLELGDSALYFCASSEERQGPFEAFFGQGTRLTVV.

This clone was found once. The chain uses TRBV28 and TRBJ2-1; 8 bases map to TRBD1. CDR3 length: 14 residues. CDR1 is MDHEN and CDR2 is SYDVKM in the germline V gene. The ends lost 5 bases at V and 6 bases at J; junction bases unmatched: 6. CDR3 coding DNA: TGTGCCAGCAGTCCCGGGACAGGAGGCAATGAGCAGTTCTTC. Translating gives CASSPGTGGNEQFF.

This clone appeared a few times. This chain links TRBV25-1 with TRBJ1-1; 8 bases are a match to TRBD1. With 6 bases clipped from V and 5 bases from J, the junction kept 8 bases outside the gene matches. The CDR3 sequence is 14 residues long. Germline CDR1 and CDR2: MGHDK and SYGVNS. The CDR3 loop is CASRSGQGWTEAFF. The CDR3 nucleotides are TGTGCCAGCAGATCCGGACAGGGATGGACTGAAGCTTTCTTT.

In this sample, this clone turned up a few times. V is TRBV6-1 and J is TRBJ2-7; 8 bases fit TRBD1. The junction had 3 bases not matched to a gene; V was cut back by 6 bases and J by 2 bases. This CDR3 has 13 residues. Germline values: CDR1 MNHNS, CDR2 SASEGT. The CDR3: CASRSGQAYEQYF. The CDR3 DNA sequence: TGTGCCAGCAGGTCGGGACAGGCCTACGAGCAGTACTTC.

This clone has a single count. The gene calls are TRBV9 and TRBJ1-2, with D perhaps TRBD1 (5 bases). This CDR3 has 14 residues. V lost 0 bases and J 8 bases, leaving 14 bases between the germline ends. The germline V gene has CDR1 SGDLS and CDR2 YYNGEE. The DNA of the CDR3 is TGTGCCAGCAGCGTAGAGAAGGGGCGGGGGGGCTACACCTTC. Translation gives CASSVEKGRGGYTF.

This CDR3 reads CASSPPGIMSHEQYF. CDR3 DNA: TGTGCCAGCAGCCCGCCGGGAATAATGAGCCACGAGCAGTACTTC. J is TRBJ2-7 and V is TRBV5-4; D may be TRBD2 (5 bases). This CDR3 contains 15 residues. The ends were cut back, 4 bases at V and 5 bases at J, with 19 bases in the middle. Germline CDR1 SGHNT, CDR2 YYREEE (reference sequence).

The chain has TRBV9 and TRBJ1-5; TRBD1 might be the D (5 bases). V was pared by 4 bases and J by 4 bases, with 12 bases between. Germline values: CDR1 SGDLS, CDR2 YYNGEE. The CDR3 is made up of 14 amino acids. CDR3 coding DNA: TGTGCCAGCAGCCCGGGGGACGGAAATCAGCCCCAGCATTTT. It codes for CASSPGDGNQPQHF. The full variable domain, rest sourced from reference TRBV9 and TRBJ1-5, is DSGVTQTPKHLITATGQRVTLRCSPRSGDLSVYWYQQSLDQGLQFLIQYYNGEERAKGNILERFSAQQFPDLHSELNLSSLELGDSALYFCASSPGDGNQPQHFGDGTRLSIL.

The chain uses TRBV4-2 and TRBJ1-5; unclear D gene. This CDR3 has 16 residues. CDR1 LGHNA and CDR2 YNFKEQ come from the germline V gene. Trimming pared 1 base from V and 2 bases from J, leaving 12 bases between. The CDR3 is CASSQGLPQGNQPQHF. CDR3 coding DNA: TGTGCCAGCAGCCAAGGGTTGCCCCAGGGCAATCAGCCCCAGCATTTT.

CDR3 sequence: CASSWEDTQMNNEQFF. CDR3 DNA sequence: TGTGCCAGCAGCTGGGAGGACACCCAGATGAACAATGAGCAGTTCTTC. The rearrangement links TRBV5-4 to TRBJ2-1; weak D call: TRBD2 (6 bases). Looked up from germline, CDR1 is SGHNT and CDR2 is YYREEE (reference sequence). Trimming shortened V by 3 bases and J by 5 bases, and 18 bases separated the two germline ends. The CDR3 is 16 residues long.

This chain links TRBV28 with TRBJ2-1; 13 nucleotides align to TRBD2. Losses at the gene ends were 6 bases for V and 12 bases for J; bases not matched to a gene: 5. CDR1 MDHEN and CDR2 SYDVKM come from the germline V gene. The CDR3 runs 13 residues. The CDR3 bases are TGTGCCAGCAGACGGGGACTAGCGGGAAGGCAGTTCTTC. The encoded protein is CASRRGLAGRQFF.

The chain joins TRBV27 to TRBJ2-1; 10 bases fit TRBD2. Per germline, CDR1 MNHEY and CDR2 SMNVEV (reference sequence). The trim removed 11 bases at V and 1 base at J, leaving 5 bases unmatched. The CDR3 is 14 amino acids. The CDR3 sequence is CAVTSGASYNEQFF. CDR3 bases: TGTGCCGTAACTAGCGGGGCGTCCTACAATGAGCAGTTCTTC.

This rearrangement joins TRBV5-1 to TRBJ2-5; D may be TRBD1 (5 bases). Germline V gives CDR1 SGHRS, CDR2 YFSETQ. CDR3 size: 15 residues. Trimming left V 0 bases short and J 2 bases short, with 11 bases between. The chain's CDR3 is CASSLGFKGQETQYF. The CDR3 DNA is TGCGCCAGCAGCTTGGGTTTTAAGGGGCAAGAGACCCAGTACTTC.

Details on this clone: An end of the junction does not agree with germline; a read error may underlie this. The chain is built from TRBV7-9 and TRBJ2-5, with 9 bases identical to TRBD2. CDR1 is SEHNR, CDR2 FQNEAQ, per germline (reference sequence). The CDR3 totals 15 residues. CDR3 coding DNA: TGTTCCAGCAGCTTAGTCCTAGCGGGGAAAGAGACCCAGTACTTC. Protein sequence: CSSSLVLAGKETQYF.

The chain is built from TRBV28 and TRBJ2-5; tentatively, D is TRBD1 (6 bases). The CDR3 runs to 14 residues. Per the germline V gene, CDR1 is MDHEN and CDR2 is SYDVKM. V gave up 4 bases and J gave up 5 bases, with 14 bases separating them. The CDR3 protein is CASSSQGGSETQYF. The DNA for the CDR3 is TGTGCCAGCAGTTCACAGGGCGGTTCGGAGACCCAGTACTTC. Together with reference TRBV28 and TRBJ2-5, the CDR3 gives the full variable domain: DVKVTQSSRYLVKRTGEKVFLECVQDMDHENMFWYRQDPGLGLRLIYFSYDVKMKEKGDIPEGYSVSREKKERFSLILESASTNQTSMYLCASSSQGGSETQYFGPGTRLLVL.

The chain couples TRBV2 to TRBJ2-1, with a possible D match to TRBD2 (6 bases). The CDR3 length is 15 residues. The germline CDR1 and CDR2 sequences are SNHLY and FYNNEI. The V end was cut by 2 bases, the J end by 15 bases, with 23 bases between. This CDR3 is CASSEKGKAGRGWFF. The CDR3 nucleotides read TGTGCCAGCAGTGAAAAAGGAAAAGCGGGCCGGGGGTGGTTCTTC.